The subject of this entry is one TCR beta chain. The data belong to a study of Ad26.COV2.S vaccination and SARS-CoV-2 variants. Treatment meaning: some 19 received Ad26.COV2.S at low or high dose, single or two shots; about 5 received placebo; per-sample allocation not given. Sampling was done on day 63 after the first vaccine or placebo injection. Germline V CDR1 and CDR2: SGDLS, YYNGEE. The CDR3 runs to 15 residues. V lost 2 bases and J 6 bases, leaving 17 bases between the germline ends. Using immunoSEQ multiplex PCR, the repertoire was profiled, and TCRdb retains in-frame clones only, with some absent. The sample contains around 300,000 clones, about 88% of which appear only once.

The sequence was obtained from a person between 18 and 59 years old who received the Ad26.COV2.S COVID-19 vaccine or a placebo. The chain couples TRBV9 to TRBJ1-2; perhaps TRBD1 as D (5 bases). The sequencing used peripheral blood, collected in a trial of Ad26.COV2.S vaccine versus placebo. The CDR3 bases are TGTGCCAGCAGCGTCGACGGTGGGGGGGATGATGGCTACACCTTC. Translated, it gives CASSVDGGGDDGYTF.